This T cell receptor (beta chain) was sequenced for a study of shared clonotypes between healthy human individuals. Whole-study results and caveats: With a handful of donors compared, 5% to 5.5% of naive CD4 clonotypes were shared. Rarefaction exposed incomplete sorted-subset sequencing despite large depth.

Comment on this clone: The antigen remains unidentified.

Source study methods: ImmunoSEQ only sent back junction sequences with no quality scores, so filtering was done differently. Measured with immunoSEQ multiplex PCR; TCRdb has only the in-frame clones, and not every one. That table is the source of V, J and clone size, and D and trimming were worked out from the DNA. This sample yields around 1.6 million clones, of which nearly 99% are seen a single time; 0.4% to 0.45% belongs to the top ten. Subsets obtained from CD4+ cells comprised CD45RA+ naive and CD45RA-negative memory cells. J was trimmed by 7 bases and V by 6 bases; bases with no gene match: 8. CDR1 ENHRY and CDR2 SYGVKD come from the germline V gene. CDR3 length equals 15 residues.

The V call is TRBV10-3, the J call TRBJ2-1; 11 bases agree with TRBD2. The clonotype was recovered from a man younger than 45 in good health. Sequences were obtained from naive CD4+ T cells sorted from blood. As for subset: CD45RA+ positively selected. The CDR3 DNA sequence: TGTGCCATCAGGTGGGGACTAGCGGCCGAGAATGAGCAGTTCTTC. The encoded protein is CAIRWGLAAENEQFF.